This record covers a single T cell receptor beta chain. Its antigen remains unidentified. This record belongs to a study of cytomegalovirus exposure and HLA in healthy donors. Primers included in the PCR were 60 Vbeta and 13 Jbeta primers. Clones were sequenced by immunoSEQ multiplex PCR, and TCRdb holds only the in-frame ones, with some missing. The sample records about 97,000 clones, less than 9.5% being singletons. Study-level findings and limits: TCR sequences were mostly rare, though some public TCRs occurred in many donors. Sequencing depth across donors, presence/absence analyses assumed, was roughly uniform.

Per the germline V gene, CDR1 is ENHRY and CDR2 is SYGVKD. V lost 8 bases and J lost 0, with 10 bases in between. The CDR3 runs to 13 residues. The material sequenced was PBMCs. This TCR was sampled from a man over 45 in good health and CMV-seropositive. The chain recombines TRBV10-3 with TRBJ1-1; D possibly corresponds to TRBD1 (5 bases). The CDR3 sequence: CAILDTMNTEAFF. The CDR3 DNA is TGTGCCATCCTGGACACAATGAACACTGAAGCTTTCTTT.